The 19 T cell receptor beta chains presented below share a single source sample, sequenced in a study of follicular helper T cells after annual influenza vaccination. Sequencing used immunoSEQ multiplex PCR; TCRdb keeps in-frame clones, though not all of them. The sample carries 7,500 to 9,500 clones, about 83% recorded once. Time point specified: 2013-2014 season, 7 days after vaccination. Source: CXCR5+ CD38- circulating T follicular helper cells from blood, taken 7 days after influenza vaccination. Stated subset: circulating Tfh, non-naive CD4+CXCR5+PD-1+ (ICOS+CD38+ or ICOS-CD38-). These receptors were collected from an adult who received the influenza vaccine.

This chain joins TRBV7-3 and TRBJ2-6; tentative D call: TRBD1 (6 bases). The V gene's germline CDR1 is SGHTA and CDR2 FQGTGA. Trimming left V 2 bases short and J 0 bases short, with 14 bases between. The CDR3 runs to 18 residues. The DNA for the CDR3 is TGTGCCAGCAGCTTAGTAGCAGGGGAGAGCTCTGGGGCCAACGTCCTGACTTTC. It specifies CASSLVAGESSGANVLTF.

The V call is TRBV11-3, the J call TRBJ2-1, with a weak D call TRBD2 (6 bases). Germline CDR1 is SGHNT and CDR2 is YENEEA. The V gene lost 0 bases and the J gene lost 9 bases, with 15 bases spanning the gap. This CDR3 spans 15 amino acids. The CDR3 region has the DNA TGTGCCAGCAGCTTAGATGCACTGGGGGGTGGTGAGCAGTTCTTC. Amino acid sequence: CASSLDALGGGEQFF. Combining the CDR3 with reference TRBV11-3 and TRBJ2-1 gives the whole variable domain EAGVVQSPRYKIIEKKQPVAFWCNPISGHNTLYWYLQNLGQGPELLIRYENEEAVDDSQLPKDRFSAERLKGVDSTLKIQPAELGDSAVYLCASSLDALGGGEQFFGPGTRLTVL.

The genes are TRBV9 and TRBJ2-7; D not resolved. Germline V gene sequence: CDR1 SGDLS, CDR2 YYNGEE. The CDR3 has 13 amino acids. V was cut by 3 bases and J by 3 bases, with 10 bases left in between. The CDR3 sequence: CASSEAPGYEQYF. The CDR3 DNA reads as TGTGCCAGCAGCGAGGCCCCAGGCTACGAGCAGTACTTC.

The CDR3 sequence is CASSYSSQGKNIQYF. The DNA for the CDR3 is TGTGCCAGCAGTTACTCTAGCCAAGGCAAAAACATTCAGTACTTC. The chain is built from TRBV6-5 and TRBJ2-4, with D unclear. With 0 bases removed from V and 3 bases from J, the gap between germline ends came to 9 bases. The CDR3 is made up of 15 amino acids. The germline V gene has CDR1 MNHEY and CDR2 SVGAGI.

V gene TRBV15 combines with J gene TRBJ2-5; the D gene is possibly TRBD1 (6 bases). V was shortened by 5 bases and J by 3 bases, with 13 bases between the two germline ends. CDR3 length equals 14 residues. Germline assignment: CDR1 LNHNV and CDR2 YYDKDF (reference sequence). The CDR3 reads CATSPYRTEETQYF. The CDR3 coding sequence is TGTGCCACCAGCCCATACCGGACAGAAGAGACCCAGTACTTC.

This clone was counted between two and nine times. V and J are TRBV7-9 and TRBJ1-2; unclear D gene. The V gene lost 0 bases and the J gene lost 14 bases, with 13 bases spanning the gap. The CDR3 is 12 residues long. Per the germline V gene, CDR1 is SEHNR and CDR2 is FQNEAQ (reference sequence). As DNA, the CDR3 is TGTGCCAGCAGCTTAGCTCCACCCGTGTATACCTTC. It specifies CASSLAPPVYTF.

The rearrangement uses TRBV30 and TRBJ2-7, with D tentatively TRBD1 or TRBD2 (5 bases each). There are 12 residues in the CDR3. The germline CDR1 and CDR2 sequences are GTSNPN and SVGIG (reference sequence). V was trimmed by 8 bases and J by 3 bases, leaving 14 bases between them. The CDR3 nucleotides are TGTGCCGGAAATCGGGACGGCTACGAGCAGTACTTC. It is translated as CAGNRDGYEQYF.

This chain links TRBV28 with TRBJ1-1, with a tentative D call TRBD1 (6 bases). CDR3 length equals 13 residues. Trimming cost V 10 bases and J 5 bases, with 17 bases left between them. The germline gives CDR1 MDHEN, CDR2 SYDVKM. The CDR3, as DNA: TGTGCCATCTCGCAGGGGAGAGGGACTGAAGCTTTCTTT. This gives the protein CAISQGRGTEAFF.

The gene calls are TRBV6-1 and TRBJ2-7; perhaps TRBD1 as D (5 bases). The CDR3 covers 12 residues. V was trimmed by 3 bases and J by 3 bases, leaving 6 bases between them. Germline CDR1 MNHNS, CDR2 SASEGT. CDR3 nucleotides: TGTGCCAGCAGTGACCAGGGCTACGAGCAGTACTTC. Amino acid sequence: CASSDQGYEQYF.

The V and J genes are TRBV19 and TRBJ2-6; D is perhaps TRBD2 (5 bases). CDR3 length: 15 amino acids. Trimming pared 6 bases from V and 0 bases from J, leaving 9 bases between. Germline CDR1 and CDR2: LNHDA and SQIVND (reference sequence). For the CDR3, the DNA is TGTGCCAGTAGAGGAGGAAGCTCTGGGGCCAACGTCCTGACTTTC. This translates into CASRGGSSGANVLTF.

This clone was counted between two and nine times. J is TRBJ2-7 and V is TRBV6-5; perhaps D is TRBD1 or TRBD2 (5 bases each). V lost 6 bases and J 0 bases, leaving 12 bases between the germline ends. The CDR3 has 14 amino acids. CDR1 and CDR2 from the germline V gene are MNHEY and SVGAGI. CDR3 in amino acids: CASRIAGTSYEQYF. CDR3 sequence (DNA): TGTGCCAGCAGAATTGCCGGGACCTCCTACGAGCAGTACTTC.

This chain joins TRBV29-1 and TRBJ1-1; D unresolved. With 4 bases removed from V and 4 bases from J, the gap between germline ends came to 13 bases. Germline values: CDR1 SQVTM, CDR2 ANQGSEA. The CDR3 contains 13 residues. DNA of the CDR3: TGCAGCGTTGCCATTGTCAGCGCCACTGAAGCTTTCTTT. This sequence encodes CSVAIVSATEAFF.

The chain has TRBV19 and TRBJ1-5; D may be TRBD1 (5 bases). The CDR3 is made up of 14 amino acids. With 4 bases removed from V and 2 bases from J, the gap between germline ends came to 9 bases. Germline lookup yields CDR1 LNHDA and CDR2 SQIVND (reference sequence). The CDR3 loop is CASSNRQRNQPQHF. The CDR3 nucleotides read TGTGCCAGTAGTAATAGACAGCGCAATCAGCCCCAGCATTTT.

J is TRBJ2-1 and V is TRBV7-2; the D is unclear. The CDR3 has 13 amino acids. Trimming cost V 4 bases and J 8 bases, with 12 bases left between them. Germline values: CDR1 SGHTA, CDR2 FQGNSA. The CDR3 nucleotides read TGTGCCAGCAGCTCAGCCGTAAACTATGAGCAGTTCTTC. Protein product: CASSSAVNYEQFF.

The rearrangement joins TRBV30 to TRBJ2-5; 12 bases are shared with TRBD2. The length of the CDR3 is 18 residues. Losses at the gene ends were 0 bases for V and 4 bases for J; bases not matched to a gene: 12. Germline CDR1 and CDR2: GTSNPN and SVGIG (reference sequence). The CDR3 is CAWSVRGGTSGRGETQYF. CDR3 nucleotides: TGTGCCTGGAGTGTACGAGGAGGGACTAGCGGGCGGGGAGAGACCCAGTACTTC.

The chain recombines TRBV7-9 with TRBJ2-1; 7 bases are a match to TRBD1. Losses at the gene ends were 5 bases for V and 1 base for J; bases not matched to a gene: 8. Germline V gene sequence: CDR1 SEHNR, CDR2 FQNEAQ (reference sequence). This CDR3 has 16 amino acids. CDR3 loop: CASSHPRTGSYNEQFF. CDR3 sequence (DNA): TGTGCCAGCAGCCACCCGAGGACAGGTTCCTACAATGAGCAGTTCTTC.

The chain recombines TRBV5-1 with TRBJ2-1, with TRBD1 matching over 10 bases. Germline V lookup: CDR1 SGHRS, CDR2 YFSETQ. This CDR3 region has 16 residues. Losses at the gene ends were 3 bases for V and 8 bases for J; bases not matched to a gene: 11. Here the CDR3 reads CASSSTGTGDWDEQFF. For the CDR3, the DNA is TGCGCCAGCAGCTCAACCGGGACAGGGGATTGGGATGAGCAGTTCTTC.

This clone was counted a few times. The CDR3 here is CAWSPKGGKKYEQYF. Here the CDR3 DNA reads TGTGCCTGGAGTCCAAAGGGGGGGAAAAAATACGAGCAGTACTTC. The chain is built from TRBV30 and TRBJ2-7, with D possibly being TRBD2 (7 bases). The germline gives CDR1 GTSNPN, CDR2 SVGIG (reference sequence). V shed 2 bases and J shed 4 bases, with 18 bases lying between them. The CDR3 loop spans 15 amino acids.

V usage is TRBV2 and J usage is TRBJ2-7; 8 bases are shared with TRBD2. Germline CDR1 and CDR2: SNHLY and FYNNEI. The CDR3 sequence is 15 residues long. After removal of 2 bases from V and 7 bases from J, the junction contained 10 bases not matched to a gene. CDR3 bases: TGTGCCAGCAGTGAACGGGGGACAACGGGGGGGGAGCAGTACTTC. This translates into CASSERGTTGGEQYF.